This TCR beta chain was documented in a study of post-analysis software for immune sequencing data. Whole-study context: Patients with relapsing-remitting, secondary progressive and progressive-relapsing multiple sclerosis courses were all represented.

General observations from the study: Strong same-batch co-clustering of samples appeared with F measure clustering. Multiple sclerosis patients had significantly lower normalized Chao1 diversity than controls. Four or five TRBV segments were more frequent in patients than controls; TRBV5-6, TRBV5-1 and TRBV20-1 belonged to this group.

The junction had 7 bases not matched to a gene; V was cut back by 5 bases and J by 5 bases. Germline V gives CDR1 MNHNY, CDR2 SVGAGI (reference sequence). CDR3 length equals 15 residues. Researchers reported that TCR beta cDNA libraries carried unique molecular identifiers. TCRdb re-analysed the PCR reads in MiXCR, keeping a single row per CDR3 protein. In the table there are around 710,000 distinct CDR3 sequences, about half of which are singletons. Concerning this clonotype: Antigen: not known.

The chain has TRBV6-6 and TRBJ2-3; 10 bases are shared with TRBD2. The sequenced material came from blood. This receptor was taken from a girl between 5 and 17 years old with multiple sclerosis. The CDR3 loop is CASSTSSGSLDTQYF. The CDR3 DNA is TGTGCCAGCAGTACCTCTAGCGGGAGTTTAGATACGCAGTATTTT.